At least ten counts were recorded for the clone carrying this T cell receptor (beta chain). Its antigen remains unknown. The read terminates 3 residues ahead of where the CDR3 ends, so the germline J gene completes it. The sample originates from a study of T cell clonality in common variable immunodeficiency. Aged roughly 9 to 65 years, CVID subjects averaged roughly 43 years old. Patients and controls were mostly of Caucasian heritage. CVID subjects had received replacement immunoglobulin for at least one year. This table comes from immunoSEQ multiplex PCR, and its TCRdb copy is limited to in-frame clones, with some not included. This sample shows 25,000 to 30,000 clones and no singletons; approximately 3.1% rests with the ten largest. This CDR3 spans 14 amino acids. V gave up 0 bases and J gave up 5 bases, with 11 bases separating them. Per germline, CDR1 SGHRS and CDR2 YFSETQ. Findings and limits, study-wide: Common variable immunodeficiency TCR beta sequences reportedly had fewer deletions and N-nucleotide insertions. Compared with controls, CVID subjects had fewer shared TCRbeta clones.

The chain joins TRBV5-1 to TRBJ1-2, with D perhaps matching TRBD1 (6 bases). The specimen was peripheral blood mononuclear cells. The sequence was obtained from a human donor with common variable immunodeficiency. CDR3 protein: CASSLEGVGYGYTF. CDR3 DNA, as far as it was read: TGCGCCAGCAGCTTGGAGGGGGTAGGGTATGGC.